This T cell receptor beta chain is from a study of T cell repertoires in cytomegalovirus infection. Study summary: The public TCR beta signatures pointed to both CMV infection and matching HLA type.

MiXCR, applied by TCRdb to the reads, yields one record per CDR3 protein. The data show around 350,000 distinct CDR3 sequences, about a sixth seen once. Germline-derived CDR1 and CDR2 are SGHDN and FVKESK. This CDR3 comprises 12 residues. With 1 base removed from V and 9 bases from J, the gap between germline ends came to 10 bases. Study results and caveats: Dominant in the ex vivo response were TCR beta clonotypes restricted by HLA-C and specific for CMV. Adding up the frequency of public TCR beta families identified people who carried CMV plus the relevant HLA.

This clonotype occurred a few times. Its antigen is unidentified. What was sequenced was PBMCs. The receptor was isolated from a human donor in good health (CMV status not recorded). Some clones in this sample may be carry-over from other donors' samples. V usage is TRBV14 and J usage is TRBJ2-7; a possible D gene is TRBD2 (5 bases). CDR3 in DNA: TGTGCCAGCAGCCAAGGGGTCGCGGGGCAGTACTTC. It specifies CASSQGVAGQYF. The full variable domain, in which reference TRBV14 and TRBJ2-7 provide the parts outside the CDR3, is EAGVTQFPSHSVIEKGQTVTLRCDPISGHDNLYWYRRVMGKEIKFLLHFVKESKQDESGMPNNRFLAERTGGTYSTLKVQPAELEDSGVYFCASSQGVAGQYFGPGTRLTVT.